The source of this TCR beta chain is a study of OX40 agonist ivuxolimab in advanced cancers. Study-wide background: Partial responses were seen in three patients, one with hepatocellular carcinoma and two with cutaneous melanoma.

Study-wide findings and caveats: Individuals who were partial responders at 0.1-3.0 mg/kg had clonal expansion that ranked among the lowest.

TCRdb keeps only in-frame clones here, not all; method: immunoSEQ multiplex PCR. The table shows approximately 70,000 clones, with roughly 89% occurring only once. Comments on this clone: The antigen is undetermined.

This CDR3 spans 17 amino acids. Germline V gene sequence: CDR1 SGHRS, CDR2 YFSETQ. J was trimmed by 2 bases and V by 1 base; bases with no gene match: 5. This clonotype originated in an adult with an advanced solid tumor such as melanoma, head and neck, liver or kidney cancer. The specimen comprised CD4+ or CD8+ T cells sorted from blood, sampled in a trial of the OX40 agonist ivuxolimab. The rearrangement links TRBV5-1 to TRBJ2-5; 13 nucleotides agree with TRBD2. This chain's CDR3 is CASSLPGTSGVQETQYF. The CDR3 nucleotides are TGCGCCAGCAGCTTGCCGGGGACTAGCGGGGTTCAAGAGACCCAGTACTTC. Drawing the rest from reference TRBV5-1 and TRBJ2-5, the complete variable domain is KAGVTQTPRYLIKTRGQQVTLSCSPISGHRSVSWYQQTPGQGLQFLFEYFSETQRNKGNFPGRFSGRQFSNSRSEMNVSTLELGDSALYLCASSLPGTSGVQETQYFGPGTRLLVL.